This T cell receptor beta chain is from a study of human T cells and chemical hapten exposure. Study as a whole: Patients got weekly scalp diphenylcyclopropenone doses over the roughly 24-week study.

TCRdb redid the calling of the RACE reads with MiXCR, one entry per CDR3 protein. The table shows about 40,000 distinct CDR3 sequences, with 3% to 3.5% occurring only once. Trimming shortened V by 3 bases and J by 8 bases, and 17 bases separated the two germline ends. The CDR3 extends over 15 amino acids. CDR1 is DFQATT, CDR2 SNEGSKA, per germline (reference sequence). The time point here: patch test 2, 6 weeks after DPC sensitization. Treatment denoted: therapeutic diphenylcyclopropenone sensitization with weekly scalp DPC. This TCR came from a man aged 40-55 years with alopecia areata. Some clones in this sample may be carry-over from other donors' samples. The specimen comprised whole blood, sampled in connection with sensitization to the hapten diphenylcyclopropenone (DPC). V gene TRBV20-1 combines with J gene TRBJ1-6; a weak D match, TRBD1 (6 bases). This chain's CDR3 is CSARSRGAADSPLHF. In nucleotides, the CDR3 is TGCAGTGCTAGGTCGCGGGGGGCGGCTGATTCACCCCTCCACTTT.